This TCR beta chain was documented in a study of TIL therapy for anti-PD-1-resistant metastatic lung cancer. Study details: Progressing patients received lymphodepletion, expanded TIL infusion and IL-2.

This was the immunoSEQ v3 assay. The method was immunoSEQ multiplex PCR; TCRdb's version includes in-frame clones alone and lacks a portion of them. This repertoire shows tens of thousands of clones, about 70% found once; its top ten account for roughly 2%. Indicated time point: pre-treatment sample, taken before nivolumab and TIL therapy. Enrollment ran from late 2017 to early 2020. Sequencing was performed on blood, taken at baseline. The receptor was isolated from a person aged 25-79 years with non-small cell lung cancer.

CDR3 region: CASTPSTSNEKLFF. The DNA of the CDR3 is TGTGCCAGTACCCCGTCGACTTCTAATGAAAAACTGTTTTTT. The chain joins TRBV19 to TRBJ1-4; D is ambiguous. The CDR3 has 14 residues. Germline CDR1 is LNHDA and CDR2 is SQIVND (reference sequence). Trimming cost V 7 bases and J 3 bases, with 12 bases left between them.